What follows is one T cell receptor (beta chain) and its context. The data belong to a study of technical replicates of blood from a few donors. Libraries were prepared by immunoSEQ multiplex PCR; TCRdb keeps only in-frame clonotypes and omits some of them. Of more than 90,000 clones listed, approximately 94% are singletons. The CDR3 totals 16 residues. Unmatched junction bases numbered 6, after V lost 4 bases and J lost 0 bases. Germline CDR1 is SGHRS and CDR2 is YFSETQ. V gene TRBV5-1 combines with J gene TRBJ2-3; 9 bases line up with TRBD2. Material: T cells isolated from PBMCs. This receptor was taken from a human donor in good health. The CDR3 loop reads CASSPGLAASTDTQYF. CDR3 DNA sequence: TGCGCCAGCAGCCCGGGACTAGCAGCTAGCACAGATACGCAGTATTTT.